The sample holds many counts of the clone carrying this T cell receptor (beta chain). Antigen specificity is unknown. The V end was cut by 5 bases, the J end by 5 bases, with 9 bases between. The CDR3 covers 12 residues. The germline V gene encodes CDR1 SGHTA and CDR2 FQGTGA. A second PCR, run for roughly 7 to 11 cycles, used a sample-barcoded 5' primer plus a J-beta primer mix. Every cDNA molecule bore a tag from a template-switch adaptor containing 12 random nucleotides. TCRdb reanalysed the 5' RACE reads using MiXCR and keeps one entry per CDR3 protein. This table holds more than 750,000 distinct CDR3 sequences, under 35% found once. The authors drew about 10 milliliters of peripheral blood from each donor. This sample stems from a study of blood T cells in healthy people across ages. Whole-study findings and limits: Higher naive T cell percentage went strongly together with higher TCR beta diversity.

These same records also appear under a second study, on T cells of mothers and their children. That report adds: The entire RNA extract went into cDNA synthesis at about 1.5 ug per 15 ul.

The genes are TRBV7-3 and TRBJ2-5, with D hard to call. This sequence was found in a woman in her thirties or forties in good health. Sequenced input: blood. The CDR3 protein is CASSPTGETQYF. CDR3 coding DNA: TGTGCCAGCAGCCCGACTGGGGAGACCCAGTACTTC.